A selection of T cell receptor beta chains follows, all from one sample in a study of blood T cell repertoires in COVID-19. TCRdb's copy holds only in-frame clones and misses some; the assay was immunoSEQ multiplex PCR. The sample carries about 150,000 clones, around four fifths recorded once. The sequencing sample was made of peripheral blood. Every receptor here comes from a man in his 70s with acute or convalescent COVID-19. CDR3s include the opening cysteine and the closing phenylalanine or tryptophan. D genes are given only for firm matches. Rows may omit the clone size; those that give it use once, few, many or a size class.

D gene,clone size,J gene,V gene,CDR3 protein,CDR3 DNA
-,-,TRBJ2-3,TRBV7-3,CASSPGGGSTDTQYF,TGTGCCAGCAGTCCCGGGGGAGGAAGCACAGATACGCAGTATTTT
-,-,TRBJ1-1,TRBV11-3,CASSLTGYTEAFF,TGTGCCAGCAGCTTAACGGGATACACTGAAGCTTTCTTT
-,-,TRBJ1-2,TRBV15,CATSRELGAAGGYTF,TGTGCCACCAGCAGAGAACTGGGGGCGGCTGGGGGCTACACCTTC
-,-,TRBJ1-1,TRBV3-1/TRBV3-2,CASSSRVGAFF,TGTGCCAGCAGCTCCAGGGTGGGGGCTTTCTTT
-,few,TRBJ2-2,TRBV7-3,CASSPGTSSGELFF,TGTGCCAGCAGCCCTGGGACATCGAGCGGGGAGCTGTTTTTT
TRBD1,-,TRBJ2-7,TRBV7-6,CASTARQGRDEQYF,TGTGCCAGCACCGCTCGACAGGGGCGGGACGAGCAGTACTTC
TRBD2,few,TRBJ2-2,TRBV5-1,CASSLVGTSVTGELFF,TGCGCCAGCAGCTTGGTAGGGACTAGCGTCACCGGGGAGCTGTTTTTT
TRBD1,-,TRBJ1-4,TRBV28,CASSTYNRGRGIAFF,TGTGCCAGCAGCACATACAACAGGGGGCGCGGGATAGCGTTTTTT
TRBD1,-,TRBJ2-2,TRBV6-4,CASSRDREAGELFF,TGTGCCAGCAGCCGGGACAGGGAAGCCGGGGAGCTGTTTTTT
-,-,TRBJ1-2,TRBV24-1,CATSDNERHGYTF,TGTGCCACCAGTGATAACGAGCGACATGGCTACACCTTC
-,-,TRBJ2-5,TRBV28,CASTSLRETQYF,TGTGCCAGCACCTCTTTGAGGGAGACCCAGTACTTC
-,once,TRBJ1-2,TRBV6-5,CASRTTVYGYTF,TGTGCCAGCAGGACGACAGTCTATGGCTACACCTTC
-,-,TRBJ2-5,TRBV6-5,CASSRADFQETQYF,TGTGCCAGCAGTAGGGCGGACTTTCAAGAGACCCAGTACTTC
TRBD1,-,TRBJ1-1,TRBV2,CASSEDAGGWVTEAFF,TGTGCCAGCAGTGAGGACGCAGGGGGGTGGGTCACTGAAGCTTTCTTT
TRBD1,-,TRBJ2-7,TRBV28,CASSLSQGAYEQYF,TGTGCCAGCAGTTTAAGCCAGGGGGCTTACGAGCAGTACTTC
TRBD2,few,TRBJ2-2,TRBV11-2,CASSLRLAGDTGELFF,TGTGCCAGCAGCTTAAGGCTAGCGGGAGACACCGGGGAGCTGTTTTTT